The clone carrying this TCR beta chain appeared a few times. Its matching antigen is unknown. This entry is derived from a study of T cell repertoires in cytomegalovirus infection. TCRdb analysed the reads with MiXCR anew, one entry per CDR3 protein. This sample has fewer than 950,000 distinct CDR3 sequences; about 31% occur once, and the top ten carry roughly an eighth. Whole-study findings and limits: Using cumulative public TCR beta family frequency, the authors identified those who carried CMV together with the relevant HLA.

From germline, CDR1 is SNHLY and CDR2 FYNNEI. Trimming left V 3 bases short and J 0 bases short, with 8 bases between. This CDR3 is built from 15 residues. The receptor comes from a human donor in good health (CMV status not recorded). Some clones in this sample may be carry-over from other donors' samples. This sample comprised cultured CD8+ T cells from PBMCs, obtained from culture after CMV antigen stimulation. The rearrangement uses TRBV2 and TRBJ1-4; D possibly corresponds to TRBD1 (5 bases). The CDR3 DNA reads TGTGCCAGCAGTGAGGGGCTTTCAACTAATGAAAAACTGTTTTTT. Translation gives CASSEGLSTNEKLFF.